This T cell receptor beta chain was profiled in a study of molecular identifiers for immune sequencing clone quantification. Overall study: Replicates involved a five-way split of RNA from around 20,000 or 100,000 naive CD8 cells, with sequencing of four.

Naive CD8 T cells underwent sorting with the CD8+CD4-CCR7+CD45RA+ definition. Bulk libraries came from a prior protocol with listed TCR primers. In TCRdb, the PCR reads were re-called with MiXCR into one record per CDR3 protein. Altogether more than 450,000 distinct CDR3 sequences are present, around 23% being singletons, with the ten largest covering around 0.78%. Between the trimmed V and J ends, which lost 1 base and 2 bases, there was a span of 6 bases. Germline CDR1 is LGHDT and CDR2 is YNNKEL (reference sequence). The CDR3 runs 13 residues. The receptor's source is a human donor in good health. Some libraries in this study had Jurkat cell RNA spiked in. The J gene is TRBJ2-7, the V gene TRBV3-1; D call uncertain. The sequenced sample was naive CD8+ T cells from blood, with Jurkat cell RNA spiked in. Subset reported: FACS-sorted CD8+CD4-CCR7+CD45RA+ naive T cells. Here the CDR3 DNA reads TGTGCCAGCAGCCAAGGCGCTACCTACGAGCAGTACTTC. This sequence encodes CASSQGATYEQYF.